Listed below are T cell receptor beta chains from one sample, sequenced in a study of blood T cell repertoires in COVID-19. Assay used: immunoSEQ multiplex PCR; TCRdb lists only in-frame clones, some missing. The data contain hundreds of thousands of clones, 80% to 90% of them singletons. The sequencing sample was made of PBMCs or T cells enriched from blood (not recorded which). These TCRs come from a young man who had recovered from COVID-19. The CDR3 runs from the conserved cysteine through the conserved F or W. The order of the fields is V gene, clone size, D gene, J gene, CDR3 protein, CDR3 DNA. D genes are given only for firm matches. Clone size, where shown, is once, few, many, or a class for clones that have expanded.

TRBV12-3/TRBV12-4	.	.	TRBJ1-2	CASSFRGDYGYTF	TGTGCCAGCAGTTTTCGGGGGGACTATGGCTACACCTTC
TRBV3-1/TRBV3-2	.	.	TRBJ2-2	CASSPGMAGTGELFF	TGTGCCAGCAGCCCAGGCATGGCGGGGACCGGGGAGCTGTTTTTT
TRBV6-5	.	TRBD2	TRBJ2-7	CASRPTSGLSYEQYF	TGTGCCAGCAGGCCAACTAGCGGGTTGTCCTACGAGCAGTACTTC
TRBV12-3/TRBV12-4	.	.	TRBJ2-7	CASPFWSSYEQYF	TGTGCCAGTCCTTTCTGGAGCTCCTACGAGCAGTACTTC
TRBV7-8	.	.	TRBJ2-7	CASSLQPWGDEQYF	TGTGCCAGCAGCTTACAGCCTTGGGGCGACGAGCAGTACTTC
TRBV3-1/TRBV3-2	.	.	TRBJ2-1	CASSHFITARGEQFF	TGTGCCAGCAGCCATTTTATAACCGCCCGGGGTGAGCAGTTCTTC
TRBV7-3	.	.	TRBJ2-1	CASSLGLGNEQFF	TGTGCCAGCAGCTTGGGGCTTGGCAATGAGCAGTTCTTC
TRBV10-3	.	TRBD2	TRBJ2-1	CAITSLAGGENEQFF	TGTGCCATCACATCTCTAGCGGGAGGTGAGAATGAGCAGTTCTTC
TRBV6-5	.	TRBD1	TRBJ1-2	CASSRGSGGYGYTF	TGTGCCAGCAGTAGAGGGTCAGGGGGCTATGGCTACACCTTC
TRBV7-9	.	.	TRBJ2-7	CASSQGAGLVLDEQYF	TGTGCCAGCAGCCAAGGGGCGGGACTGGTTCTGGACGAGCAGTACTTC
TRBV18	.	.	TRBJ1-1	CASSASMNTEAFF	TGTGCCAGCTCAGCCAGTATGAACACTGAAGCTTTCTTT
TRBV4-1	.	.	TRBJ1-5	CASSQGYSNQPQHF	TGCGCCAGCAGCCAAGGTTATAGCAATCAGCCCCAGCATTTT
TRBV3-1/TRBV3-2	once	.	TRBJ1-2	CASSKDSNYGYTF	TGTGCCAGCAGCAAGGACAGTAACTATGGCTACACCTTC
TRBV5-1	.	TRBD2	TRBJ2-2	CASRSGLAGNTGELFF	TGCGCCAGCAGATCCGGACTAGCGGGGAACACCGGGGAGCTGTTTTTT
TRBV5-4	.	.	TRBJ2-3	CASSTGTHPTDTQYF	TGTGCCAGCAGCACCGGGACACACCCCACAGATACGCAGTATTTT
TRBV29-1	.	.	TRBJ1-2	CSVVRVLSGYTF	TGCAGCGTTGTTCGGGTCTTGAGTGGCTACACCTTC
TRBV28	.	TRBD1	TRBJ2-3	CASSPTQGAADTQYF	TGTGCCAGCAGTCCAACTCAGGGGGCGGCAGATACGCAGTATTTT
TRBV12-3/TRBV12-4	once	TRBD1	TRBJ1-1	CASGTGNTEAFF	TGTGCCAGCGGGACAGGGAACACTGAAGCTTTCTTT
TRBV11-2	.	.	TRBJ2-1	CASSLRPPEVYNEQFF	TGTGCCAGCAGCCTAAGACCGCCAGAGGTCTACAATGAGCAGTTCTTC
TRBV19	.	TRBD2	TRBJ2-5	CASTATSGSETQYF	TGTGCCAGTACCGCGACTAGCGGGAGTGAGACCCAGTACTTC
TRBV9	.	.	TRBJ2-1	CASSLGSMGGNEQFF	TGTGCCAGCAGCCTTGGTTCGATGGGGGGCAATGAGCAGTTCTTC
TRBV5-1	.	.	TRBJ2-1	CASRTPVGLNEQFF	TGCGCCAGCAGGACACCGGTCGGACTCAATGAGCAGTTCTTC
TRBV20-1	few	TRBD2	TRBJ2-1	CSASKAGGTDEQFF	TGCAGTGCTAGTAAGGCGGGAGGGACGGATGAGCAGTTCTTC
TRBV3-1/TRBV3-2	.	TRBD2	TRBJ2-1	CASSLGLAGDNEQFF	TGTGCCAGCAGCCTTGGACTAGCGGGAGACAATGAGCAGTTCTTC
TRBV6-5	.	.	TRBJ1-5	CASNRYSNQPQHF	TGTGCCAGCAACAGATATAGCAATCAGCCCCAGCATTTT
TRBV2	.	TRBD1	TRBJ2-7	CASREQPGQGNEQYF	TGTGCCAGCAGAGAACAACCAGGACAGGGCAACGAGCAGTACTTC
TRBV4-1	.	.	TRBJ2-6	CASSQEDSASSGANVLTF	TGCGCCAGCAGCCAGGAGGACAGCGCTAGCTCTGGGGCCAACGTCCTGACTTTC
TRBV27	.	TRBD1	TRBJ1-5	CASSQYGTGGHRQPQHF	TGTGCCAGCAGTCAGTATGGGACAGGGGGTCATAGGCAGCCCCAGCATTTT
TRBV12-3/TRBV12-4	.	.	TRBJ2-5	CATRDSPLETQYF	TGTGCCACCCGGGACTCTCCTTTGGAGACCCAGTACTTC
TRBV27	.	.	TRBJ2-2	CASSLTYTGELFF	TGTGCCAGCAGTCTGACTTATACCGGGGAGCTGTTTTTT
TRBV18	.	TRBD1	TRBJ1-5	CASSPRTGGIQPQHF	TGTGCCAGCTCACCGCGGACAGGGGGTATACAGCCCCAGCATTTT
TRBV12-3/TRBV12-4	.	.	TRBJ2-7	CASSLTGSYEQYF	TGTGCCAGCAGTTTAACCGGGTCCTACGAGCAGTACTTC
TRBV28	.	.	TRBJ1-2	CASSPQVNYGYTF	TGTGCCAGCAGTCCGCAGGTGAACTATGGCTACACCTTC
TRBV7-8	.	.	TRBJ1-3	CASSPGHSGNTIYF	TGTGCCAGCAGCCCGGGACACTCTGGAAACACCATATATTTT
TRBV5-1	.	TRBD2	TRBJ2-5	CASRDPAGGRETQYF	TGCGCCAGCAGGGATCCAGCGGGAGGTCGGGAGACCCAGTACTTC
TRBV9	.	TRBD2	TRBJ2-2	CASSNTGGGLAGLVGELFF	TGTGCCAGCAGCAACACGGGGGGCGGGCTAGCGGGACTCGTCGGGGAGCTGTTTTTT
TRBV6-4	.	.	TRBJ2-3	CASSEEAGPGTSDTQYF	TGTGCCAGCAGTGAGGAGGCTGGGCCAGGGACTTCAGATACGCAGTATTTT
TRBV2	.	TRBD1	TRBJ1-2	CASSRQGLSAYGYTF	TGTGCCAGCAGCAGACAGGGGCTCTCTGCCTATGGCTACACCTTC
TRBV7-9	.	TRBD1	TRBJ1-4	CASSTGTANEKLFF	TGTGCCAGCAGCACTGGGACAGCAAATGAAAAACTGTTTTTT
TRBV6-5	.	.	TRBJ1-1	CASRPGLVDTEAFF	TGTGCCAGCAGACCGGGTTTGGTTGACACTGAAGCTTTCTTT
TRBV19	.	TRBD2	TRBJ2-5	CASSTRLAGGSQQETQYF	TGTGCCAGTAGTACCCGACTAGCGGGAGGGTCTCAGCAAGAGACCCAGTACTTC
TRBV11-1	.	TRBD2	TRBJ2-1	CASSQAGVYNEQFF	TGTGCCAGCAGCCAAGCGGGAGTATACAATGAGCAGTTCTTC
TRBV9	.	.	TRBJ2-5	CASSVGGQGIQETQYF	TGTGCCAGCAGCGTAGGTGGGCAGGGCATTCAAGAGACCCAGTACTTC
TRBV19	.	.	TRBJ1-1	CASSISSGLNTEAFF	TGTGCCAGTAGTATTTCTTCAGGGCTGAACACTGAAGCTTTCTTT
TRBV5-4	.	.	TRBJ2-3	CASSPTGTGADTQYF	TGTGCCAGCAGCCCGACAGGAACCGGGGCAGATACGCAGTATTTT
TRBV3-1/TRBV3-2	.	TRBD1	TRBJ2-2	CASSFLQGAGGELFF	TGTGCCAGCAGCTTTTTACAGGGGGCCGGCGGGGAGCTGTTTTTT
TRBV28	.	.	TRBJ1-2	CASSSLGQNHGYTF	TGTGCCAGCAGTTCCCTAGGACAGAACCATGGCTACACCTTC
TRBV11-2	.	.	TRBJ2-3	CASSLGLKEKDTQYF	TGTGCCAGCAGCTTAGGACTGAAAGAGAAAGATACGCAGTATTTT
TRBV10-2	.	TRBD2	TRBJ2-2	CASTGKGRAGELFF	TGCGCCAGCACTGGAAAGGGGAGGGCCGGGGAGCTGTTTTTT
TRBV28	.	.	TRBJ2-1	CASGRSSYNEQFF	TGTGCCAGCGGCCGCAGTTCCTACAATGAGCAGTTCTTC
TRBV28	.	.	TRBJ1-6	CASSLPPRNSPLHF	TGTGCCAGCAGTCTACCCCCCCGTAATTCACCCCTCCACTTT
TRBV28	.	.	TRBJ2-6	CASSLWESGANVLTF	TGTGCCAGCAGTCTTTGGGAGTCTGGGGCCAACGTCCTGACTTTC
TRBV28	.	.	TRBJ1-5	CASSSQNQPQHF	TGTGCCAGCAGTTCCCAGAATCAGCCCCAGCATTTT